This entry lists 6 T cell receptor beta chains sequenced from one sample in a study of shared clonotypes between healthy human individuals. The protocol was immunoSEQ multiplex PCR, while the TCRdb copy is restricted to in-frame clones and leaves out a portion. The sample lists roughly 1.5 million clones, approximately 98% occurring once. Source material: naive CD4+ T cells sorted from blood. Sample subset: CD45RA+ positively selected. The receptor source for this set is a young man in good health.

For the CDR3, the DNA is TGCAGCGTGTCGACCGGGACGGTGAACACTGAAGCTTTCTTT. Residues: CSVSTGTVNTEAFF. The V gene is TRBV29-1, the J gene TRBJ1-1, with D possibly being TRBD1 (5 bases). Germline assignment: CDR1 SQVTM and CDR2 ANQGSEA. This CDR3 spans 14 amino acids. Trimming left V 6 bases short and J 0 bases short, with 14 bases between.

CDR3 nucleotide sequence: TGTGCCAGCAGCTTAGCGCCCGCGCAGAGCTCCTACAATGAGCAGTTCTTC. Translation: CASSLAPAQSSYNEQFF. This chain connects TRBV7-6 to TRBJ2-1; D unclear. CDR1 is SGHVS and CDR2 is FNYEAQ in the germline V gene. The ends were cut back, 0 bases at V and 0 bases at J, with 12 bases in the middle. This CDR3 region has 17 residues.

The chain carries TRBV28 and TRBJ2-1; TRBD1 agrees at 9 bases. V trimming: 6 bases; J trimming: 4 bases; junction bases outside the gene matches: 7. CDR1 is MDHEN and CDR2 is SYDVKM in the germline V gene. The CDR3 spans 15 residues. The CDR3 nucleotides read TGTGCCAGCAGGGCCCACAGGGGGCAATACAATGAGCAGTTCTTC. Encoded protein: CASRAHRGQYNEQFF.

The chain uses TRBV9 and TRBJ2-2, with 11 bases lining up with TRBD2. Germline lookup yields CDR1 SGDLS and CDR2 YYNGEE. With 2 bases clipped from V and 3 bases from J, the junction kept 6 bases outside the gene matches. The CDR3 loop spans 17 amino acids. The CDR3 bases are TGTGCCAGCAGCGTCCGACTAGCGGGAAGCCACACCGGGGAGCTGTTTTTT. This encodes CASSVRLAGSHTGELFF.

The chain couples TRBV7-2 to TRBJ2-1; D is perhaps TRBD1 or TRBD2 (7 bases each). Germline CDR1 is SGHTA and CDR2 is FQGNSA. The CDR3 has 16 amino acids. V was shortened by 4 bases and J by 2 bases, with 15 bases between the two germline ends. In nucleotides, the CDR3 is TGTGCCAGCAGCTCCCGGGGAGGGGGCCCCTACAATGAGCAGTTCTTC. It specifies CASSSRGGGPYNEQFF.

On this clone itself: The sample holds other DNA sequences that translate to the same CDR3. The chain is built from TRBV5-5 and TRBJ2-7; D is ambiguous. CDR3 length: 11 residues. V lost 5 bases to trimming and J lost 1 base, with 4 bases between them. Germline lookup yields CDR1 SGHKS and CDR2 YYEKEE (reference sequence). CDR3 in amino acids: CASSRSYEQYF. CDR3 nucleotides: TGTGCCAGCAGTCGGTCCTACGAGCAGTACTTC.